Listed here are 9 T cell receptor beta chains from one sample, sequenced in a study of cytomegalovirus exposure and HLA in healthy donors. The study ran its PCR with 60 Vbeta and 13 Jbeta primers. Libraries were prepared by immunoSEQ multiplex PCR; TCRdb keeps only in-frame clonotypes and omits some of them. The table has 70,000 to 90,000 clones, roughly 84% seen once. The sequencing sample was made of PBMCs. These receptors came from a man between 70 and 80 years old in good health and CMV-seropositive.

The CDR3 bases are TGTGCCAGCAGCTCCAGGGGTGATGGCTACACCTTC. This encodes CASSSRGDGYTF. The J gene is TRBJ1-2, the V gene TRBV11-3; D is possibly TRBD1 (6 bases). The ends were cut back, 4 bases at V and 6 bases at J, with 9 bases in the middle. Germline V CDR1 and CDR2: SGHNT, YENEEA. CDR3 length: 12 amino acids. The full variable domain, completed using reference TRBV11-3 and TRBJ1-2, is EAGVVQSPRYKIIEKKQPVAFWCNPISGHNTLYWYLQNLGQGPELLIRYENEEAVDDSQLPKDRFSAERLKGVDSTLKIQPAELGDSAVYLCASSSRGDGYTFGSGTRLTVV.

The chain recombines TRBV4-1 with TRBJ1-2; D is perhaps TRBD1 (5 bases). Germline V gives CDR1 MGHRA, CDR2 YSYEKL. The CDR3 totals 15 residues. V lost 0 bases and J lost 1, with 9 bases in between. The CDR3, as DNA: TGCGCCAGCAGCCAAGAGCAGGGATATAACTATGGCTACACCTTC. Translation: CASSQEQGYNYGYTF.

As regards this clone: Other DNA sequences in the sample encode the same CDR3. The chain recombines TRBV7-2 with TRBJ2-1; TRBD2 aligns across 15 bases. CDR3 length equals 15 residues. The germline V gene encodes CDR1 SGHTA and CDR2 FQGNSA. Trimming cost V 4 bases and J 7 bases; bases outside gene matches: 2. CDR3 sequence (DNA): TGTGCCAGCAGCTCTGGACTAGCGGGAGGGAATGAGCAGTTCTTC. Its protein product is CASSSGLAGGNEQFF. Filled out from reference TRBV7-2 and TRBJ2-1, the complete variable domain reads GAGVSQSPSNKVTEKGKDVELRCDPISGHTALYWYRQSLGQGLEFLIYFQGNSAPDKSGLPSDRFSAERTGGSVSTLTIQRTQQEDSAVYLCASSSGLAGGNEQFFGPGTRLTVL.

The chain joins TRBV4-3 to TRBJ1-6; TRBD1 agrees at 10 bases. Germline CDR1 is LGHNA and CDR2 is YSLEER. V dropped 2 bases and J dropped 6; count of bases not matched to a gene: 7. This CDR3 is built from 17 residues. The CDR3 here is CASSQNVGDRGNSPLHF. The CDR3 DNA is TGCGCCAGCAGCCAAAACGTCGGGGACAGGGGTAATTCACCCCTCCACTTT.

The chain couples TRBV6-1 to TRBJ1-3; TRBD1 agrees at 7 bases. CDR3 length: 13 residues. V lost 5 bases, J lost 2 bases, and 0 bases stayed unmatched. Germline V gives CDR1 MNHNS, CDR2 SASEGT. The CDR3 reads CASSTGAGNTIYF. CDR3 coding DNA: TGTGCCAGCAGTACAGGGGCTGGAAACACCATATATTTT.

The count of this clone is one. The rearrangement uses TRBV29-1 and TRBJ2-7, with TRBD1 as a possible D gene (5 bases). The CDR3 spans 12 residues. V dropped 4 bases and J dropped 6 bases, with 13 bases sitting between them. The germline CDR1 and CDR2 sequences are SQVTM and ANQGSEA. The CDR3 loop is CSVAVGRREQYF. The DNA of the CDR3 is TGCAGCGTTGCCGTGGGGCGCCGCGAGCAGTACTTC.

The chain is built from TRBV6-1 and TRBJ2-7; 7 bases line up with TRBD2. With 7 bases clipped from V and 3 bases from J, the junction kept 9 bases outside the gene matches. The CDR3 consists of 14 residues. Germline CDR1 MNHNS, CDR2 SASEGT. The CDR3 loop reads CASTPGGGYYEQYF. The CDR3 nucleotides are TGTGCCAGCACCCCTGGCGGGGGATACTACGAGCAGTACTTC.

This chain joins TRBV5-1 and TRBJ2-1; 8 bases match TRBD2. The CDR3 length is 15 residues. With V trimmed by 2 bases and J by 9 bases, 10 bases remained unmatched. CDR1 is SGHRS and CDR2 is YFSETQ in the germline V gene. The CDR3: CASSLLAVKWIEQFF. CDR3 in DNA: TGCGCCAGCAGCTTACTAGCGGTGAAATGGATTGAGCAGTTCTTC.

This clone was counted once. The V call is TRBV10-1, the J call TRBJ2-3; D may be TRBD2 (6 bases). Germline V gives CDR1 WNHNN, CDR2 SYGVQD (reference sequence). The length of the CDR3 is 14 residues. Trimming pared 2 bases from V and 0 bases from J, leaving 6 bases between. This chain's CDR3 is CASSERGSTDTQYF. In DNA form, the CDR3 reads TGCGCCAGCAGTGAGCGGGGGAGCACAGATACGCAGTATTTT.